This T cell receptor (beta chain) is drawn from a study of T cell repertoires in cytomegalovirus infection. Study in general: An indication of both CMV infection and matching HLA type came from public TCR beta signatures.

Study-level findings and limits: Summed public TCR beta family frequency identified CMV carriers bearing the relevant HLA. What dominated the ex vivo response were HLA-C-restricted CMV-specific TCR beta clonotypes.

This clonotype showed up many times. Its antigen is not identified. The CDR3 extends over 15 amino acids. Germline trimming cut 6 bases from V and 3 bases from J; bases unmatched to any gene: 11. Germline V gene data show CDR1 as ENHRY and CDR2 as SYGVKD. TCRdb re-called the reads with MiXCR, one entry per CDR3 protein. This table holds roughly 81,000 distinct CDR3 sequences, around 3.4% found once. The chain recombines TRBV10-3 with TRBJ2-7; 7 bases fit TRBD1. The sequenced sample consisted of PBMCs. This receptor was obtained from a human donor in good health (CMV status not recorded). Some clones in this sample may be carry-over from other donors' samples. The CDR3 sequence: CAIRNRGGLDYEQYF. In nucleotides, the CDR3 is TGTGCCATCAGAAACAGGGGCGGCCTAGACTACGAGCAGTACTTC.